The clone carrying this T cell receptor (beta chain) came up many times. No antigen is known for it. The data are from a study of T-cell reconstitution after alpha-beta-depleted transplantation in children. Trimming removed 6 bases at V and 8 bases at J, with 11 bases between. CDR3 size: 11 residues. Germline CDR1 and CDR2: GTSNPN and SVGIG (reference sequence). A library of TCRbeta sequences, prepared with unique molecular identifiers, was generated. TCRdb analysed the PCR reads with MiXCR anew, one entry per CDR3 protein. The sample records over 200,000 distinct CDR3 sequences, roughly a tenth being singletons. Study results and caveats: One year post-transplant, T-cell counts and diversity were largely derived from T cells produced anew.

The chain combines TRBV30 with TRBJ2-1; D is ambiguous. The clonotype comes from a child less than two years old with acute myeloid leukemia, due to receive a stem cell transplant. The source was PBMCs, collected before TCRalphabeta/CD19-depleted stem cell transplant. CDR3: CACGLADEQFF. The CDR3 nucleotides are TGTGCCTGTGGTCTCGCCGATGAGCAGTTCTTC.